The clone carrying this TCR beta chain was detected only a few times. CDR3 size: 15 residues. Germline loops: CDR1 DFQATT, CDR2 SNEGSKA (reference sequence). V was clipped by 1 base and J by 4 bases, with 16 bases between them. Template material for amplifying TCR beta CDR3 regions consisted of RNA transcripts. HTBI primers were employed in a first-round RT-PCR of the TCR CDR3. MiXCR, applied by TCRdb to the multiplex PCR reads, yields one record per CDR3 protein. The repertoire holds over 700,000 distinct CDR3 sequences, with about 17% as singletons. These data originate in a study of T cells in Graves' hyperthyroidism and ophthalmopathy.

The material sequenced was blood. The rearrangement links TRBV20-1 to TRBJ1-2; D might be TRBD1 (5 bases). The TCR sequence derives from a woman in her fifties or sixties with Graves' hyperthyroidism that later progressed to Graves' ophthalmopathy. CDR3 region: CSARGQGSLFYGYTF. The DNA for the CDR3 is TGCAGTGCTAGAGGGCAGGGTTCCCTCTTCTATGGCTACACCTTC.